The clone carrying this TCR beta chain is a singleton in its sample. These data belong to a study of blood T cell repertoires in COVID-19. As for the study in general: Acute and convalescent COVID-19 specimens originated in the United States, Italy and Spain.

Under the authors' procedure: Estimated nucleated cell counts came from reference gene primer amplification. The protocol was immunoSEQ multiplex PCR, while the TCRdb copy is restricted to in-frame clones and leaves out a portion. The V and J calls and clone size are taken from that table; D and trimming were inferred from the DNA. The table shows about 300,000 clones, with approximately 88% occurring only once. This CDR3 contains 13 residues. Trimming took off 5 bases at V and 3 bases at J, with 7 bases between the two ends. Germline CDR1 is MGHRA and CDR2 is YSYEKL. V gene TRBV4-1 combines with J gene TRBJ2-2; no definite D call. This TCR came from a woman in her 30s who had recovered from COVID-19. The sequencing sample was made of peripheral blood. As DNA, the CDR3 is TGCGCCAGCAGCGGTACGGACACCGGGGAGCTGTTTTTT. This gives the protein CASSGTDTGELFF.